The rows below give T cell receptor beta chains drawn from one sample of a study of Ad26.COV2.S vaccination and SARS-CoV-2 variants. Profiled with immunoSEQ multiplex PCR; TCRdb holds only in-frame clones, not every one. Here the sample spans fewer than 300,000 clones, more than 70% being singletons. The source material was peripheral blood, sampled in a trial of Ad26.COV2.S vaccine versus placebo. The receptors here all came from a person aged 18 to 59 who received the Ad26.COV2.S COVID-19 vaccine or a placebo. CDR3s include the opening cysteine and the closing phenylalanine or tryptophan. A D gene is named only where the DNA matches it firmly. The size entry is marked missing in some rows and otherwise reads once, few, many or a size class.

>TRBJ2-7|-|TRBV27|-
CASKELESYEQYF
TGTGCCAGCAAGGAGCTAGAGAGTTACGAGCAGTACTTC
>TRBJ2-3|-|TRBV7-9|-
CASSLHQSTDTQYF
TGTGCCAGCAGCTTACACCAGAGCACAGATACGCAGTATTTT
>TRBJ1-1|-|TRBV5-6|-
CASSLEVGVFGTEAFF
TGTGCCAGCAGCTTGGAAGTAGGGGTTTTTGGCACTGAAGCTTTCTTT
>TRBJ2-3|-|TRBV4-1|-
CASSQDYGTTDTQYF
TGCGCCAGCAGCCAAGACTACGGGACGACAGATACGCAGTATTTT
>TRBJ2-3|-|TRBV27|-
CASSLSPPGVGSDTQYF
TGTGCCAGCAGTTTATCTCCGCCGGGAGTAGGGTCAGATACGCAGTATTTT
>TRBJ2-1|-|TRBV30|-
CAWSRDEQFF
TGTGCCTGGAGCCGGGATGAGCAGTTCTTC
>TRBJ2-1|-|TRBV13|-
CASSPRAGREQFF
TGTGCCAGCAGCCCTCGGGCAGGGCGGGAGCAGTTCTTC
>TRBJ2-5|TRBD2|TRBV5-1|-
CASSLARREGRETQYF
TGCGCCAGCAGCTTGGCCCGGCGGGAGGGCCGGGAGACCCAGTACTTC
>TRBJ2-3|-|TRBV2|-
CASSGASRASTDTQYF
TGTGCCAGCAGTGGGGCCTCGCGGGCTAGCACAGATACGCAGTATTTT
>TRBJ1-5|-|TRBV6-5|-
CASRGNSNQPQHF
TGTGCCAGCAGAGGGAATAGCAATCAGCCCCAGCATTTT
>TRBJ2-1|-|TRBV5-1|-
CASSLVPGNNEQFF
TGCGCCAGCAGCTTGGTTCCGGGTAACAATGAGCAGTTCTTC
>TRBJ1-2|-|TRBV5-1|-
CASSESSNYGYTF
TGCGCCAGCAGTGAGAGTTCCAACTATGGCTACACCTTC
>TRBJ1-2|-|TRBV7-2|-
CASSLQGGYYGYTF
TGTGCCAGCAGCTTACAGGGTGGGTACTATGGCTACACCTTC
>TRBJ2-7|TRBD1|TRBV13|-
CASSERPGTGNYEQYF
TGTGCCAGCAGCGAGAGGCCCGGGACAGGGAATTACGAGCAGTACTTC
>TRBJ2-7|-|TRBV6-5|-
CASDRWYEQYF
TGTGCCAGCGACCGTTGGTACGAGCAGTACTTC
>TRBJ1-3|-|TRBV18|-
CASSPQQHRSGNTIYF
TGTGCCAGCTCACCGCAACAGCATCGCTCTGGAAACACCATATATTTT
>TRBJ2-3|-|TRBV5-1|-
CASSAGSVDTQYF
TGCGCCAGCAGTGCGGGGTCGGTCGATACGCAGTATTTT
>TRBJ1-5|-|TRBV18|-
CASSPDHAQPQHF
TGTGCCAGCTCACCAGACCATGCTCAGCCCCAGCATTTT
>TRBJ2-7|TRBD1|TRBV14|-
CASSQDRGYEQYF
TGTGCCAGCAGCCAAGACAGGGGGTACGAGCAGTACTTC
>TRBJ1-2|-|TRBV6-5|-
CASSYSGGIPNYGYTF
TGTGCCAGCAGTTATTCCGGCGGGATCCCAAACTATGGCTACACCTTC
>TRBJ2-1|-|TRBV29-1|-
CSVTRDSYNEQFF
TGCAGCGTTACGCGGGACTCCTACAATGAGCAGTTCTTC
>TRBJ1-5|-|TRBV3-1/TRBV3-2|-
CASSHGWGDQPQHF
TGTGCCAGCAGCCACGGGTGGGGAGATCAGCCCCAGCATTTT
>TRBJ2-1|TRBD2|TRBV27|-
CASSLLADLSYNEQFF
TGTGCCAGCAGTCTACTAGCGGATCTATCCTACAATGAGCAGTTCTTC
>TRBJ2-2|TRBD1|TRBV19|-
CASRDRTGRTGELFF
TGTGCCAGTAGAGATAGGACAGGGAGGACCGGGGAGCTGTTTTTT
>TRBJ2-5|TRBD1|TRBV30|-
CAWSPTGGEETQYF
TGTGCCTGGAGTCCAACAGGGGGCGAAGAGACCCAGTACTTC
>TRBJ1-6|-|TRBV28|-
CASSLWGSSYNSPLHF
TGTGCCAGCAGTTTATGGGGGAGCTCCTATAATTCACCCCTCCACTTT
>TRBJ1-1|-|TRBV2|-
CASRLSGAWTEAFF
TGTGCCAGCAGACTCAGCGGGGCGTGGACTGAAGCTTTCTTT
>TRBJ2-1|TRBD2|TRBV27|-
CATLTSGSLNEQFF
TGTGCCACGTTGACTAGCGGGAGCCTCAATGAGCAGTTCTTC
>TRBJ1-2|-|TRBV7-2|once
CASSLGGDPYGYTF
TGTGCCAGCAGCTTAGGTGGGGACCCCTATGGCTACACCTTC
>TRBJ2-7|TRBD1|TRBV2|-
CASSTGTGPGEQYF
TGTGCCAGCAGTACCGGGACAGGGCCTGGGGAGCAGTACTTC
>TRBJ2-7|-|TRBV6-5|-
CASSYPLGYEQYF
TGTGCCAGCAGTTACCCCCTCGGATACGAGCAGTACTTC
>TRBJ2-5|-|TRBV27|-
CASREQGGKETQYF
TGTGCCAGCAGAGAACAGGGTGGAAAAGAGACCCAGTACTTC
>TRBJ2-7|-|TRBV5-6|-
CASSLGFSYEQYF
TGTGCCAGCAGCTTGGGTTTCTCCTACGAGCAGTACTTC
>TRBJ2-3|TRBD2|TRBV7-6|-
CASSYAGTSLADTQYF
TGTGCCAGCAGCTATGCCGGGACTAGCCTTGCAGATACGCAGTATTTT
>TRBJ2-7|-|TRBV5-4|-
CASRPQGSPYEQYF
TGTGCCAGCCGCCCGCAGGGGAGCCCCTACGAGCAGTACTTC
>TRBJ2-1|TRBD1|TRBV18|-
CASSLGQGSVLGEQFF
TGTGCCAGCTCACTGGGACAGGGGTCGGTCCTGGGTGAGCAGTTCTTC
>TRBJ2-3|-|TRBV19|-
CASSSLWGSDTETDTQYF
TGTGCCAGTAGTTCCCTGTGGGGTTCGGACACGGAAACAGATACGCAGTATTTT
>TRBJ2-1|-|TRBV19|-
CASSINGLARSNEQFF
TGTGCCAGTAGTATTAATGGTCTAGCTCGAAGCAATGAGCAGTTCTTC
>TRBJ1-3|-|TRBV5-1|-
CASSSDLSGNTIYF
TGCGCCAGCAGCTCGGATCTCTCTGGAAACACCATATATTTT
>TRBJ2-7|-|TRBV6-5|-
CASRFQGPSTYEQYF
TGTGCCAGCAGATTCCAGGGGCCTTCTACCTACGAGCAGTACTTC
>TRBJ1-1|-|TRBV6-5|-
CASSGDRVRAFF
TGTGCCAGCAGCGGGGACCGGGTTAGAGCTTTCTTT
>TRBJ1-1|-|TRBV11-2|-
CASSLVGGRTEAFF
TGTGCCAGCAGCTTAGTGGGGGGGCGGACTGAAGCTTTCTTT
>TRBJ1-2|-|TRBV9|-
CASSVAVSGSYYGYTF
TGTGCCAGCAGCGTAGCTGTATCGGGGTCGTACTATGGCTACACCTTC
>TRBJ1-6|-|TRBV12-3/TRBV12-4|-
CASSFGGSPLHF
TGTGCCAGCAGTTTCGGCGGCTCACCCCTCCACTTT
>TRBJ1-4|-|TRBV7-2|-
CASLSEGGGNEKLFF
TGTGCCAGCCTCTCCGAGGGCGGAGGGAATGAAAAACTGTTTTTT
>TRBJ1-3|TRBD1|TRBV5-1|-
CASSLAGGQRGNTIYF
TGCGCCAGCAGCTTGGCCGGGGGACAGCGGGGAAACACCATATATTTT
>TRBJ2-3|-|TRBV11-1|-
CASSLGLATTDTQYF
TGTGCCAGCAGCTTAGGTCTAGCGACCACAGATACGCAGTATTTT
>TRBJ1-4|-|TRBV7-2|-
CASSLHGAGAGEKLFF
TGTGCCAGCAGCTTACATGGGGCAGGGGCAGGGGAAAAACTGTTTTTT
>TRBJ2-4|-|TRBV4-1|once
CASSQVAPAPLAKNIQYF
TGCGCCAGCAGCCAAGTGGCTCCAGCGCCACTAGCCAAAAACATTCAGTACTTC
>TRBJ2-5|-|TRBV7-9|-
CASSFLRSTYSQETQYF
TGTGCCAGCAGCTTTTTGCGTAGTACATATTCACAAGAGACCCAGTACTTC
>TRBJ1-5|-|TRBV6-2/TRBV6-3|-
CASSYSRGIGQPQHF
TGTGCCAGCAGTTACTCTCGGGGGATAGGTCAGCCCCAGCATTTT
>TRBJ2-7|TRBD2|TRBV7-2|once
CASSLVVTSGQSYEQYF
TGTGCCAGCAGCTTAGTAGTTACTAGCGGCCAATCCTACGAGCAGTACTTC
>TRBJ2-7|-|TRBV5-5|-
CASSLKDPDDPYEQYF
TGTGCCAGCAGCTTAAAGGACCCGGACGACCCCTACGAGCAGTACTTC
>TRBJ1-2|-|TRBV10-3|-
CAIRAALNYGYTF
TGTGCCATCAGGGCAGCCCTTAACTATGGCTACACCTTC
>TRBJ2-1|-|TRBV27|-
CASSLKASYNEQFF
TGTGCCAGCAGTTTAAAGGCCTCCTACAATGAGCAGTTCTTC
>TRBJ2-7|TRBD1|TRBV5-1|-
CASSSGQAAYEQYF
TGCGCCAGCAGCTCTGGACAGGCGGCCTACGAGCAGTACTTC